These 16 T cell receptor beta chains came from one sample sequenced in a study of T cell responses to AZD1222 COVID-19 vaccine. Clones were read by immunoSEQ multiplex PCR, and TCRdb kept only the in-frame ones, dropping some. Counted here are approximately 130,000 clones, around nine tenths occurring once; the ten biggest clones make up roughly 10%. The sample consisted of peripheral blood, taken on day 0 of MenACWY control vaccination. Receptors were obtained from an adult in good health.

The chain carries TRBV3-1 (or the pseudogene TRBV3-2) and TRBJ1-1; TRBD1 agrees at 8 bases. V was pared by 4 bases and J by 5 bases, with 9 bases of the junction left unmatched. This CDR3 spans 15 amino acids. From germline, CDR1 is LGHDT and CDR2 YNNKEL (reference sequence). CDR3 loop: CASSPRQGLATEAFF. CDR3 DNA: TGTGCCAGCAGCCCTCGACAGGGGCTCGCAACTGAAGCTTTCTTT.

V is TRBV5-4 and J is TRBJ1-2; 10 bases are shared with TRBD1. From germline, CDR1 is SGHNT and CDR2 YYREEE (reference sequence). V shed 3 bases and J 4 bases; nucleotides not matched to a gene: 6. The CDR3 sequence is 15 residues long. CDR3: CASSWEGQGIYGYTF. CDR3 coding DNA: TGTGCCAGCAGCTGGGAGGGACAGGGGATCTATGGCTACACCTTC.

This chain links TRBV30 with TRBJ2-1; TRBD2 matches 8 bases. V lost 3 bases and J lost 2; bases outside the gene matches: 9. There are 16 residues in the CDR3. Per germline, CDR1 GTSNPN and CDR2 SVGIG (reference sequence). CDR3 amino acids: CAWRVYTSGPYNEQFF. The CDR3 nucleotides are TGTGCCTGGAGAGTTTATACTAGCGGACCCTACAATGAGCAGTTCTTC.

The chain uses TRBV27 and TRBJ1-1, with D unresolved. Germline V gene lookup returns CDR1 MNHEY and CDR2 SMNVEV (reference sequence). This CDR3 spans 16 amino acids. With 0 bases removed from V and 6 bases from J, the gap between germline ends came to 17 bases. The CDR3 DNA reads TGTGCCAGCAGTTTATCCCGCTCTCGGCAATTCGCTGAAGCTTTCTTT. As protein: CASSLSRSRQFAEAFF.

The rearrangement links TRBV11-3 to TRBJ2-7; D gene uncertain. With 1 base removed from V and 1 base from J, the gap between germline ends came to 11 bases. CDR1 is SGHNT, CDR2 YENEEA, per germline. The CDR3 is 15 amino acids. The chain's CDR3 is CASSLVRSHSYEQYF. Here the CDR3 DNA reads TGTGCCAGCAGCTTAGTTAGAAGCCATTCCTACGAGCAGTACTTC.

The V gene is TRBV4-1, the J gene TRBJ2-7, with D unresolved. The CDR3 extends over 11 amino acids. Trimming stripped 3 bases from V and 6 bases from J, with 6 bases between. The germline CDR1 and CDR2 sequences are MGHRA and YSYEKL. CDR3 sequence: CASSHGVEQYF. The CDR3 DNA follows: TGCGCCAGCAGCCACGGTGTCGAGCAGTACTTC.

The count of this clone is one. The chain couples TRBV11-2 to TRBJ1-6; 7 bases agree with TRBD1. V shed 5 bases and J 7 bases; nucleotides not matched to a gene: 8. Germline V gene sequence: CDR1 SGHAT, CDR2 FQNNGV. The CDR3 spans 15 residues. CDR3 in amino acids: CASSRDQGVNSPLHF. The CDR3, as DNA: TGTGCCAGCAGCCGAGACCAGGGGGTCAATTCACCCCTCCACTTT.

The gene calls are TRBV10-2 and TRBJ2-1, with a possible D match to TRBD1 (7 bases). The V gene's germline CDR1 is WSHSY and CDR2 SAAADI. The CDR3 contains 14 residues. Trimming took off 2 bases at V and 9 bases at J, with 14 bases between the two ends. CDR3 coding DNA: TGCGCCAGCAGTGAGATGGAGGGGGCGGGTGAGCAGTTCTTC. This encodes CASSEMEGAGEQFF.

This chain links TRBV24-1 with TRBJ1-2; D remains unclear. The CDR3 consists of 13 residues. Germline values: CDR1 KGHDR, CDR2 SFDVKD. Trimming removed 2 bases at V and 4 bases at J, with 7 bases between. CDR3 bases: TGTGCCACCAGTGATTCGGGTTTCTATGGCTACACCTTC. It is translated as CATSDSGFYGYTF.

For the CDR3, the DNA is TGCGCCAGCACCGAACTAGCGGGAGGACCAGGGGAGCTGTTTTTT. Protein: CASTELAGGPGELFF. V is TRBV5-1 and J is TRBJ2-2; 12 bases are shared with TRBD2. The CDR3 sequence is 15 residues long. In germline, CDR1 is SGHRS, CDR2 YFSETQ. V was clipped by 6 bases and J by 8 bases; unmatched bases: 8. Variable domain in full (rest from reference TRBV5-1 and TRBJ2-2): KAGVTQTPRYLIKTRGQQVTLSCSPISGHRSVSWYQQTPGQGLQFLFEYFSETQRNKGNFPGRFSGRQFSNSRSEMNVSTLELGDSALYLCASTELAGGPGELFFGEGSRLTVL.

V gene TRBV6-5 combines with J gene TRBJ2-7; maybe TRBD2 (6 bases). Per germline, CDR1 MNHEY and CDR2 SVGAGI. The CDR3 sequence is 14 residues long. Trimming took off 0 bases at V and 6 bases at J, with 12 bases between the two ends. The CDR3, as DNA: TGTGCCAGCAGTTACTCCCCCGGGAGTCCCGAGCAGTACTTC. It encodes CASSYSPGSPEQYF.

V is TRBV7-6 and J is TRBJ2-3, with unresolved D. Trimming took off 0 bases at V and 4 bases at J, with 11 bases between the two ends. The CDR3 contains 15 residues. Germline assignment: CDR1 SGHVS and CDR2 FNYEAQ. CDR3 in DNA: TGTGCCAGCAGCTTAGCGAATAACCAGCCAGATACGCAGTATTTT. Translation gives CASSLANNQPDTQYF.

This chain connects TRBV4-2 to TRBJ2-1; 9 bases align to TRBD2. The V segment lost 2 bases and the J segment 4 bases; nucleotides outside the gene matches: 9. The germline V gene has CDR1 LGHNA and CDR2 YNFKEQ. The CDR3 extends over 17 amino acids. The CDR3 sequence is CASSQLSSGESYNEQFF. The CDR3 DNA is TGTGCCAGCAGCCAACTCTCTAGCGGGGAAAGTTACAATGAGCAGTTCTTC.

This chain connects TRBV30 to TRBJ1-4; D is possibly TRBD1 (5 bases). CDR1 is GTSNPN, CDR2 SVGIG, per germline (reference sequence). The ends were cut back, 4 bases at V and 0 bases at J, with 9 bases in the middle. This CDR3 has 14 residues. In DNA, the CDR3 is TGTGCCTGGAAGGGGTCTGCAACTAATGAAAAACTGTTTTTT. Residues: CAWKGSATNEKLFF.

Here the CDR3 reads CASSWTSGSSYEQFF. For the CDR3, the DNA is TGTGCCAGCAGTTGGACTAGCGGGAGTTCTTATGAGCAGTTCTTC. The chain combines TRBV6-4 with TRBJ2-1; TRBD2 matches 13 bases. Per the germline V gene, CDR1 is MRHNA and CDR2 is SNTAGT. J was trimmed by 8 bases and V by 5 bases; bases with no gene match: 6. The CDR3 runs to 15 residues.

CDR3 DNA: TGTGCCAGCAGTTTGAACGAGCAGTACTTC. The encoded protein is CASSLNEQYF. The rearrangement links TRBV12-3 or TRBV12-4 to TRBJ2-7, with D uncertain. The CDR3 sequence is 10 residues long. V gave up 3 bases and J gave up 5 bases, with 2 bases separating them.